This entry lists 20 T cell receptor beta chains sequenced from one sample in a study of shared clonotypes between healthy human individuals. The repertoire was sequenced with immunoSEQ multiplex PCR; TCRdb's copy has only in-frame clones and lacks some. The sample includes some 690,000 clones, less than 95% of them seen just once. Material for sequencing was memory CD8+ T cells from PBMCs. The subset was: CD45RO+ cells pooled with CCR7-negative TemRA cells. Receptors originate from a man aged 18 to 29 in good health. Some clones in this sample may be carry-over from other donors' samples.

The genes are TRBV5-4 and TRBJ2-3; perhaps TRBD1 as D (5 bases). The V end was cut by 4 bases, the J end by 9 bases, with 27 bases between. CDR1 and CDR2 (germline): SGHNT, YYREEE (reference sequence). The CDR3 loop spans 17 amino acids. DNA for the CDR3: TGTGCCAGCAGCACAGGCCAGTCGGAACAAGGGCTGGTGACGCAGTATTTT. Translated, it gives CASSTGQSEQGLVTQYF.

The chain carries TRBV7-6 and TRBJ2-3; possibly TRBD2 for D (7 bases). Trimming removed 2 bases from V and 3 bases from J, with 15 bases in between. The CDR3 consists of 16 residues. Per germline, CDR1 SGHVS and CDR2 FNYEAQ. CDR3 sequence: CASSLPAGEGTDTQYF. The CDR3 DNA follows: TGTGCCAGCAGCTTACCGGCAGGGGAGGGAACAGATACGCAGTATTTT.

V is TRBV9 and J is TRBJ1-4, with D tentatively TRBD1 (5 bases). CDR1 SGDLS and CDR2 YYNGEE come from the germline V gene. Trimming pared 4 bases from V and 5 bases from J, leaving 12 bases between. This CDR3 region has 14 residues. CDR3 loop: CASSPRQRNEKLFF. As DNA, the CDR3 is TGTGCCAGCAGCCCCAGACAGAGGAATGAAAAACTGTTTTTT.

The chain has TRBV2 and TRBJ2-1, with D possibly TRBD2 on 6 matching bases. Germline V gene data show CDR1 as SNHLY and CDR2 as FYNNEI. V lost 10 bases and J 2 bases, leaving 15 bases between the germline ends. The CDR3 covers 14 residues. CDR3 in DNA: TGTGCCACTACGGAGCGGGCCCCCTACAATGAGCAGTTCTTC. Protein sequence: CATTERAPYNEQFF.

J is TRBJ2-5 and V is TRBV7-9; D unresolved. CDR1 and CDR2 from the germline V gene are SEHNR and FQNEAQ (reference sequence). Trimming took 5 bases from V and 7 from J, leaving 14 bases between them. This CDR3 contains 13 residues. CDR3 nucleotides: TGTGCCAGCAGCCCCCGGGTCGAAGGGACCCAGTACTTC. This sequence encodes CASSPRVEGTQYF.

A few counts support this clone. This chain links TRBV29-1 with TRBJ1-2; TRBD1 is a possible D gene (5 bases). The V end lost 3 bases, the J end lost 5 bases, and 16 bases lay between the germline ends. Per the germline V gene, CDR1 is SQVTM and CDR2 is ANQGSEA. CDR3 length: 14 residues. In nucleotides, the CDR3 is TGCAGCGTTGACGGCCTGGGACGGGAATATGGCTACACCTTC. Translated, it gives CSVDGLGREYGYTF.

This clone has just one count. CDR3 coding DNA: TGTGCCACCAAAAAAGGGACAGGATTGAACACTGAAGCTTTCTTT. Translating gives CATKKGTGLNTEAFF. The gene calls are TRBV4-2 and TRBJ1-1, with 8 bases identical to TRBD1. Germline assignment: CDR1 LGHNA and CDR2 YNFKEQ. The CDR3 has 15 amino acids. J gave up 0 bases and V 10 bases, and 10 bases lay outside the gene matches.

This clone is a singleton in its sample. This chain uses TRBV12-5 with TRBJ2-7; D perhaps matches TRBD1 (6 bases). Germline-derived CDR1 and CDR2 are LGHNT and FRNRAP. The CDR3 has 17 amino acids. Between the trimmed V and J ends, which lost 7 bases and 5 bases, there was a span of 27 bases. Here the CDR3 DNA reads TGTGCTAGTGCCTTGGGGGCCCCCCAGGGACGAATCGACGAGCAGTACTTC. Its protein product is CASALGAPQGRIDEQYF.

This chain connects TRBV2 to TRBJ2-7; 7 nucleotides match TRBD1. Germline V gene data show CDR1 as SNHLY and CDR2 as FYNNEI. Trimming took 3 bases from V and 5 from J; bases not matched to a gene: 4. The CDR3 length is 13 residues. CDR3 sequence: CASSDTGTDEQYF. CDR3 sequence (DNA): TGTGCCAGCAGTGATACGGGGACAGACGAGCAGTACTTC.

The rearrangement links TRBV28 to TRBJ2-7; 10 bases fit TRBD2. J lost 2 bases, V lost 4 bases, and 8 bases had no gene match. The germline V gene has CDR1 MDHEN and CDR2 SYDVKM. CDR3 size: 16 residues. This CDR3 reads CASSSYSGRSTYEQYF. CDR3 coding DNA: TGTGCCAGCAGTTCCTATAGCGGGAGGTCCACCTACGAGCAGTACTTC.

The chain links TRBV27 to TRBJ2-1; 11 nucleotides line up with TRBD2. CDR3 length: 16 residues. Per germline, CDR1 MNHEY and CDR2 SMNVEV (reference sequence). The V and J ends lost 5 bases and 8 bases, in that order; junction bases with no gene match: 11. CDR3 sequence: CASSPLTSGVKYEQFF. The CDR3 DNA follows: TGTGCCAGCAGTCCCTTGACTAGCGGGGTGAAATATGAGCAGTTCTTC.

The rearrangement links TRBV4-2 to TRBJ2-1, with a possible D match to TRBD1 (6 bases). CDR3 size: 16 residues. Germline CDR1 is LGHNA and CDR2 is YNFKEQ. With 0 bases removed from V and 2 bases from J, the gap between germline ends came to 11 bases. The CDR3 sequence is CASSQDSQGAYNEQFF. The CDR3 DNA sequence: TGTGCCAGCAGCCAAGATTCACAGGGCGCCTACAATGAGCAGTTCTTC.

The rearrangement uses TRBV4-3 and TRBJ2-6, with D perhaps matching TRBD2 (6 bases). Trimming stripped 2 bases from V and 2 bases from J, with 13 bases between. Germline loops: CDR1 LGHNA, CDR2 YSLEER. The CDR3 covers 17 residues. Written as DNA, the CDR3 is TGCGCCAGCAGCCAAAGTTGGGGGGTCCCTGGGGCCAACGTCCTGACTTTC. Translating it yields CASSQSWGVPGANVLTF.

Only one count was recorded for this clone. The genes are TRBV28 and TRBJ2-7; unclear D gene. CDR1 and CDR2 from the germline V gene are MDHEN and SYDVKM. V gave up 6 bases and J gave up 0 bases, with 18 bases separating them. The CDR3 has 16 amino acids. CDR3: CASRSLPGRSSYEQYF. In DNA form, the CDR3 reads TGTGCCAGCAGATCACTCCCGGGTCGGAGCTCCTACGAGCAGTACTTC. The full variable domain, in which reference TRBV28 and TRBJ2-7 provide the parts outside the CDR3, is DVKVTQSSRYLVKRTGEKVFLECVQDMDHENMFWYRQDPGLGLRLIYFSYDVKMKEKGDIPEGYSVSREKKERFSLILESASTNQTSMYLCASRSLPGRSSYEQYFGPGTRLTVT.

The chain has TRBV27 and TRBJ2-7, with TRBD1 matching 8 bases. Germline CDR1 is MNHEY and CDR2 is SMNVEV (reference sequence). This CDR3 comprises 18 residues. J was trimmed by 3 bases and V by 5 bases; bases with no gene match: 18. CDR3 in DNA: TGTGCCAGCAGTCCGAGTGGGCCAACCGGGACAGGCTTCTACGAGCAGTACTTC. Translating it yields CASSPSGPTGTGFYEQYF.

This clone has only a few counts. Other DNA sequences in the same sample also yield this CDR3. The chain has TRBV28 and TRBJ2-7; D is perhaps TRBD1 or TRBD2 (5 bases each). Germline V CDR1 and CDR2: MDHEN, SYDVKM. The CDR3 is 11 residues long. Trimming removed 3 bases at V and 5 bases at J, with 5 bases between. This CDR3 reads CASSLGDEQYF. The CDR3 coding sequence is TGTGCCAGCAGTTTGGGGGACGAGCAGTACTTC.

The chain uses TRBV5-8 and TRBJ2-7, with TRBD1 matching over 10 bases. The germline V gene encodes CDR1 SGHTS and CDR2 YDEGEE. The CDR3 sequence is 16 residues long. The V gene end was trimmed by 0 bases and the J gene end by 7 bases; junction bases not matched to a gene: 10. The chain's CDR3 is CASSLGTWGTGDEQYF. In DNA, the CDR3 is TGTGCCAGCAGCTTGGGGACCTGGGGGACAGGGGATGAGCAGTACTTC.

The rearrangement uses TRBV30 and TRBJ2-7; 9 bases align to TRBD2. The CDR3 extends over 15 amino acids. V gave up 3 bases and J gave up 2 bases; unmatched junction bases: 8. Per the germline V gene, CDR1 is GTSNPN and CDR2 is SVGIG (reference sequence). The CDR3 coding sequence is TGTGCCTGGAGCCGTGCCGCGGGAGGGCCCTACGAGCAGTACTTC. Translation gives CAWSRAAGGPYEQYF.

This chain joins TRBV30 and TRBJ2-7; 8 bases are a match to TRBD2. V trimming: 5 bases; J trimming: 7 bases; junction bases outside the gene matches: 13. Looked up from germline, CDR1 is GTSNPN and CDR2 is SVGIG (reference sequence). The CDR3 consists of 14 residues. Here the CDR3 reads CAWSRGVLAAEQYF. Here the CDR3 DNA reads TGTGCCTGGTCTCGGGGGGTACTAGCGGCTGAGCAGTACTTC.

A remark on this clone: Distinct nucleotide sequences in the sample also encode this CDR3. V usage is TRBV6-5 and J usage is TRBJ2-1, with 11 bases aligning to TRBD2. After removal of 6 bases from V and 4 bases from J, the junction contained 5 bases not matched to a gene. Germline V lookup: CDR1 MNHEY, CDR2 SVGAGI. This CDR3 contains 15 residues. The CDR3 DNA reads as TGTGCCAGCAGCCCCGGGACTAGCGGATACAATGAGCAGTTCTTC. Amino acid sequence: CASSPGTSGYNEQFF.